This T cell receptor (beta chain) came from a study of T cells in localized non-small cell lung cancer. Trimming stripped 4 bases from V and 4 bases from J, with 14 bases between. Germline V gene data show CDR1 as MDHEN and CDR2 as SYDVKM. The CDR3 extends over 16 amino acids. General study findings and limits: Exceeding tumor, uninvolved adjacent lung had the highest T cell clonality. Longer overall survival was seen with higher T cell density measured in blood.

Regarding this clone: Antigen specificity is unknown.

The protocol was immunoSEQ multiplex PCR, while the TCRdb copy is restricted to in-frame clones and leaves out a portion. The table shows 21,000 or so clones, with approximately 85% occurring only once. The specimen comprised peripheral blood mononuclear cells, sampled before any cancer treatment. This TCR was sampled from a male donor at least 60 years old with stage II lung adenocarcinoma. The rearrangement links TRBV28 to TRBJ2-6; a weak D match, TRBD1 (5 bases). The CDR3 spells CASSSSSGYGANVLTF. The CDR3 DNA follows: TGTGCCAGCAGTTCTTCTTCAGGGTACGGGGCCAACGTCCTGACTTTC.